The 17 T cell receptor beta chains given below trace back to one sample, sequenced in a study of cytomegalovirus exposure and HLA in healthy donors. Researchers ran the PCR with 60 Vbeta and 13 Jbeta primers. The protocol was immunoSEQ multiplex PCR, while the TCRdb copy is restricted to in-frame clones and leaves out a portion. This sample yields about 210,000 clones, of which almost 80% are seen a single time; 1.8% belongs to the top ten. Specimen: PBMCs. These receptors came from a male donor in good health and CMV-seronegative.

This clone was seen only a few times. The J gene is TRBJ2-7, the V gene TRBV9, with 14 bases that match TRBD2. From germline, CDR1 is SGDLS and CDR2 YYNGEE. V shed 0 bases, J shed 5 bases, and the junction held 10 bases outside the gene matches. The CDR3 extends over 18 amino acids. CDR3 amino acids: CASSVEARTSGRFDEQYF. In nucleotides, the CDR3 is TGTGCCAGCAGCGTAGAGGCCCGGACTAGCGGGAGGTTCGACGAGCAGTACTTC. Full variable domain (rest looked up from reference TRBV9 and TRBJ2-7): DSGVTQTPKHLITATGQRVTLRCSPRSGDLSVYWYQQSLDQGLQFLIQYYNGEERAKGNILERFSAQQFPDLHSELNLSSLELGDSALYFCASSVEARTSGRFDEQYFGPGTRLTVT.

V and J are TRBV28 and TRBJ1-6; 8 bases match TRBD1. This CDR3 region has 15 residues. V lost 5 bases to trimming and J lost 13 bases; unmatched junction nucleotides: 13. In germline, CDR1 is MDHEN, CDR2 SYDVKM. This CDR3 reads CASSIPGQEFFPLHF. The CDR3 nucleotides read TGTGCCAGCAGTATTCCGGGACAGGAATTTTTCCCCCTCCACTTT. The full variable domain, its missing parts supplied by reference TRBV28 and TRBJ1-6, is DVKVTQSSRYLVKRTGEKVFLECVQDMDHENMFWYRQDPGLGLRLIYFSYDVKMKEKGDIPEGYSVSREKKERFSLILESASTNQTSMYLCASSIPGQEFFPLHFGNGTRLTVT.

The chain uses TRBV28 and TRBJ1-1, with TRBD1 matching over 8 bases. Germline V lookup: CDR1 MDHEN, CDR2 SYDVKM. The CDR3 spans 19 residues. Trimming at V came to 3 bases and at J to 1 base, leaving 16 bases not matched to a gene. CDR3 sequence: CASSFPVVHRGFRNTEAFF. The DNA for the CDR3 is TGTGCCAGCAGTTTTCCGGTGGTTCACAGGGGGTTCCGGAACACTGAAGCTTTCTTT.

V and J are TRBV7-2 and TRBJ2-5, with D tentatively TRBD1 (5 bases). The CDR3 has 14 amino acids. Germline CDR1 and CDR2: SGHTA and FQGNSA. Trimming took off 4 bases at V and 1 base at J, with 10 bases between the two ends. DNA for the CDR3: TGTGCCAGCAGCTCGATGACAGTCCAAGAGACCCAGTACTTC. As protein: CASSSMTVQETQYF.

This clone was counted a few times. The gene calls are TRBV5-6 and TRBJ2-7; D perhaps matches TRBD1 (6 bases). CDR3 length: 15 amino acids. V was cut by 2 bases and J by 4 bases, with 16 bases left in between. Germline CDR1 is SGHDT and CDR2 is YYEEEE. The CDR3 nucleotides are TGTGCCAGCAGCTTCCGTGGGACACGGACTTACGAGCAGTACTTC. This gives the protein CASSFRGTRTYEQYF.

This clone appeared once. The chain couples TRBV25-1 to TRBJ1-1; a weak D match, TRBD1 (6 bases). V shed 3 bases and J shed 10 bases, with 18 bases lying between them. Germline lookup yields CDR1 MGHDK and CDR2 SYGVNS. This CDR3 spans 14 amino acids. CDR3 bases: TGTGCCAGCAGTGACCCCCGACAGGTTTATGGAGCTTTCTTT. Amino acids: CASSDPRQVYGAFF.

J is TRBJ2-3 and V is TRBV7-2, with D possibly matching TRBD2 (6 bases). The CDR3 runs 15 residues. Germline lookup yields CDR1 SGHTA and CDR2 FQGNSA. V was trimmed by 6 bases and J by 0 bases, leaving 13 bases between them. Here the CDR3 reads CASSKSGPSTDTQYF. CDR3 coding DNA: TGTGCCAGCAGTAAAAGCGGGCCTAGCACAGATACGCAGTATTTT.

Only one count was recorded for this clone. The chain employs TRBV5-6 and TRBJ2-1, with TRBD2 matching over 7 bases. V was clipped by 1 base and J by 0 bases; unmatched bases: 1. The germline gives CDR1 SGHDT, CDR2 YYEEEE. The CDR3 runs to 15 residues. The CDR3: CASSLREDSYNEQFF. CDR3 bases: TGTGCCAGCAGCTTGCGGGAGGACTCCTACAATGAGCAGTTCTTC.

The J gene is TRBJ1-5, the V gene TRBV7-9; D uncertain. Germline CDR1 is SEHNR and CDR2 is FQNEAQ (reference sequence). The germline V and J ends were trimmed by 1 base and 4 bases, with 11 bases remaining between them. The CDR3 loop spans 15 amino acids. The CDR3 region has the DNA TGTGCCAGCAGCTTAGGGAGTGCAGTTAATCAGCCCCAGCATTTT. Its protein product is CASSLGSAVNQPQHF.

V is TRBV7-6 and J is TRBJ2-2, with TRBD1 identical over 7 bases. This CDR3 has 16 amino acids. V lost 0 bases to trimming and J lost 6 bases; unmatched junction nucleotides: 7. CDR1 is SGHVS, CDR2 FNYEAQ, per germline. CDR3 amino acids: CASSLAPTGKAGELFF. As DNA, the CDR3 is TGTGCCAGCAGCTTAGCTCCGACAGGGAAGGCCGGGGAGCTGTTTTTT.

CDR3 residues: CASSYVTGDNEQFF. The CDR3, as DNA: TGTGCCAGCAGTTACGTGACAGGGGACAATGAGCAGTTCTTC. The gene calls are TRBV6-5 and TRBJ2-1; TRBD1 matches at 8 bases. Germline V gene sequence: CDR1 MNHEY, CDR2 SVGAGI. The CDR3 contains 14 residues. J lost 5 bases, V lost 2 bases, and 2 bases had no gene match.

This clone was detected only a few times. The chain recombines TRBV30 with TRBJ2-2, with no clear D. Germline CDR1 is GTSNPN and CDR2 is SVGIG (reference sequence). The V end lost 3 bases, the J end lost 0 bases, and 11 bases lay between the germline ends. The CDR3 consists of 15 residues. The CDR3 DNA reads TGTGCCTGGAGGGCCCAAATCACGAACACCGGGGAGCTGTTTTTT. Its protein is CAWRAQITNTGELFF.

The V gene is TRBV7-6, the J gene TRBJ2-7; 7 bases map to TRBD2. J was trimmed by 7 bases and V by 2 bases; bases with no gene match: 8. The CDR3 extends over 14 amino acids. The germline V gene has CDR1 SGHVS and CDR2 FNYEAQ. This chain's CDR3 is CASSLQGTGGEQYF. The DNA of the CDR3 is TGTGCCAGCAGCTTACAGGGTACGGGGGGTGAGCAGTACTTC.

This chain connects TRBV7-3 to TRBJ1-6; 9 bases match TRBD1. Germline V gives CDR1 SGHTA, CDR2 FQGTGA. The CDR3 loop spans 14 amino acids. Losses at the gene ends were 5 bases for V and 7 bases for J; bases not matched to a gene: 3. CDR3: CASSIGQGNSPLHF. CDR3 DNA sequence: TGTGCCAGCAGCATCGGACAGGGGAATTCACCCCTCCACTTT.

The CDR3 reads CASSVGGTGGSYEQYF. For the CDR3, the DNA is TGTGCCAGCAGCGTAGGTGGGACAGGGGGCTCCTACGAGCAGTACTTC. The chain links TRBV9 to TRBJ2-7; 11 nucleotides match TRBD1. This CDR3 is built from 16 residues. The trim removed 0 bases at V and 0 bases at J, leaving 2 bases unmatched. Germline assignment: CDR1 SGDLS and CDR2 YYNGEE.

Written as DNA, the CDR3 is TGCGCCAGCAGCTTTAACACAGGGACTGGGGCCAACGTCCTGACTTTC. Its protein product is CASSFNTGTGANVLTF. The V and J genes are TRBV5-1 and TRBJ2-6; the D gene is possibly TRBD1 (6 bases). Trimming removed 2 bases from V and 2 bases from J, with 11 bases in between. This CDR3 is built from 16 residues. Germline V CDR1 and CDR2: SGHRS, YFSETQ.

The V call is TRBV6-6, the J call TRBJ2-7; possibly TRBD2 for D (6 bases). This CDR3 region has 15 residues. The V gene's germline CDR1 is MNHNY and CDR2 SVGAGI (reference sequence). Trimming shortened V by 3 bases and J by 4 bases, and 16 bases separated the two germline ends. The CDR3 sequence: CASSYSRERPYEQYF. Here the CDR3 DNA reads TGTGCCAGCAGTTATAGCCGGGAGCGACCATACGAGCAGTACTTC.